The clone carrying this TCR beta chain was recorded many times. This sample stems from a study of CD8+CD57+ T cells in acquired aplastic anemia. TCR beta VDJ and CDR3 profiles were obtained from a genomic DNA template. In TCRdb, the reads were re-called with MiXCR into one record per CDR3 protein. The sample holds 150,000 to 200,000 distinct CDR3 sequences, about 50% seen once. Sequencing was done on patients that had shown CD8+CD57+ cell expansion by flow cytometry. Germline V gives CDR1 SQVTM, CDR2 ANQGSEA. J was trimmed by 7 bases and V by 6 bases; bases with no gene match: 8. The CDR3 sequence is 12 residues long.

The chain has TRBV29-1 and TRBJ1-2, with 7 bases matching TRBD1. This clonotype originated in a human donor with aplastic anemia. The sequencing input was sorted CD4+, CD8+, or CD8+CD57+ T cells (not recorded which) from PBMCs. The CDR3 is CSVATGNRGYTF. The CDR3 DNA follows: TGCAGCGTCGCGACAGGGAACCGTGGCTACACCTTC.